This entry lists 7 T cell receptor beta chains sequenced from one sample in a study of shared clonotypes between healthy human individuals. Naivety among CD8 cells was defined by CD45RO negativity and positive CCR7 selection, thereby excluding terminally differentiated effector memory CD45RA+ cells. This table comes from immunoSEQ multiplex PCR, and its TCRdb copy is limited to in-frame clones, with some not included. Of some 2,000,000 clones listed, approximately 95% are singletons. The sample was naive CD8+ T cells sorted from blood. These receptors all come from a man aged 18-30 years in good health.

J is TRBJ2-7 and V is TRBV5-1; D is uncertain. Trimming cost V 0 bases and J 7 bases, with 17 bases left between them. Germline values: CDR1 SGHRS, CDR2 YFSETQ. The CDR3 runs to 15 residues. Here the CDR3 reads CASSLAQAGVEEQYF. CDR3 sequence (DNA): TGCGCCAGCAGCTTGGCCCAGGCTGGGGTAGAGGAGCAGTACTTC.

With regard to this clone: Other DNA variants within this sample encode the same CDR3. This sequence joins TRBV15 and TRBJ1-5; unclear D gene. CDR3 length equals 14 residues. The germline gives CDR1 LNHNV, CDR2 YYDKDF (reference sequence). The V and J ends lost 0 bases and 4 bases respectively, with 7 bases between them. This CDR3 reads CATSRDLGNQPQHF. As DNA, the CDR3 is TGTGCCACCAGCAGAGATCTGGGGAATCAGCCCCAGCATTTT.

V usage is TRBV7-9 and J usage is TRBJ2-1; 11 positions agree with TRBD2. The germline V gene has CDR1 SEHNR and CDR2 FQNEAQ (reference sequence). V was pared by 5 bases and J by 0 bases, with 9 bases of the junction left unmatched. This CDR3 region has 18 residues. The CDR3 region is CASSLGTSGLPSYNEQFF. The CDR3 DNA reads as TGTGCCAGCAGCCTCGGGACTAGCGGACTCCCCTCCTACAATGAGCAGTTCTTC.

In this sample, this clone turned up once. The chain has TRBV5-1 and TRBJ2-7; possibly TRBD2 for D (6 bases). Trimming took 0 bases from V and 5 from J, leaving 15 bases between them. This CDR3 is 15 amino acids long. Germline CDR1 reads SGHRS; CDR2 reads YFSETQ. The chain's CDR3 is CASSLDSGSANEQYF. DNA of the CDR3: TGCGCCAGCAGCTTGGATTCCGGGAGCGCAAACGAGCAGTACTTC.

The rearrangement uses TRBV30 and TRBJ2-7; D remains unclear. CDR3 length equals 12 residues. CDR1 GTSNPN and CDR2 SVGIG come from the germline V gene (reference sequence). V was cut by 5 bases and J by 1 base, with 9 bases left in between. CDR3: CAWGVGSYEQYF. The CDR3 DNA reads TGTGCCTGGGGAGTTGGGTCCTACGAGCAGTACTTC.

The rearrangement uses TRBV7-9 and TRBJ1-1; 8 bases are shared with TRBD1. Germline CDR1 and CDR2: SEHNR and FQNEAQ (reference sequence). The CDR3 has 15 amino acids. V shed 1 base, J shed 4 bases, and the junction held 5 bases outside the gene matches. The CDR3 spells CASSLVAGGSTEAFF. The CDR3 DNA reads TGTGCCAGCAGCTTAGTGGCAGGGGGCAGCACTGAAGCTTTCTTT.

This clone was counted once. The chain joins TRBV6-6 to TRBJ2-7; weak D call: TRBD2 (5 bases). The CDR3 is 14 amino acids. Trimming shortened V by 1 base and J by 6 bases, and 13 bases separated the two germline ends. Per the germline V gene, CDR1 is MNHNY and CDR2 is SVGAGI (reference sequence). The CDR3 DNA reads as TGTGCCAGCAGTTACTTCATCGATGGGAGCGAGCAGTACTTC. Its protein is CASSYFIDGSEQYF.